The 13 T cell receptor beta chains below all came from one sample that was sequenced in a study of shared clonotypes between healthy human individuals. Measured with immunoSEQ multiplex PCR; TCRdb has only the in-frame clones, and not every one. This table has roughly 640,000 clones, approximately 79% appearing once. The sequencing input was memory CD4+ T cells sorted from blood. Noted subset: CD45RA-negative fraction. These receptors all come from a woman aged 30 to 39 in good health.

This clone was seen a few times. This chain links TRBV5-1 with TRBJ2-7, with 12 bases lining up with TRBD1. The ends lost 4 bases at V and 5 bases at J; junction bases unmatched: 7. In germline, CDR1 is SGHRS, CDR2 YFSETQ. The CDR3 consists of 15 residues. The CDR3 sequence: CASSPTGQGAHEQYF. CDR3 in DNA: TGCGCCAGCAGCCCTACGGGACAGGGGGCGCACGAGCAGTACTTC.

This clone appeared many times. This chain joins TRBV6-6 and TRBJ2-2, with no clear D. Germline CDR1 is MNHNY and CDR2 is SVGAGI (reference sequence). Trimming pared 4 bases from V and 6 bases from J, leaving 12 bases between. The CDR3 loop spans 14 amino acids. In DNA, the CDR3 is TGTGCCAGCAGTTCGGCAGGTCAGCCCGGGGAGCTGTTTTTT. Translation gives CASSSAGQPGELFF.

The rearrangement joins TRBV27 to TRBJ1-2; D unresolved. The CDR3 spans 14 residues. Per the germline V gene, CDR1 is MNHEY and CDR2 is SMNVEV (reference sequence). V lost 7 bases and J lost 2, with 14 bases in between. For the CDR3, the DNA is TGTGCCAGCAAGCCCTCTCAAGGGAACTATGGCTACACCTTC. It is translated as CASKPSQGNYGYTF.

This sequence joins TRBV5-1 and TRBJ2-1, with TRBD2 matching 9 bases. V was pared by 4 bases and J by 4 bases, with 12 bases of the junction left unmatched. Germline V CDR1 and CDR2: SGHRS, YFSETQ. CDR3 length: 17 amino acids. CDR3 region: CASSARLAGDPYNEQFF. CDR3 nucleotides: TGCGCCAGCAGCGCTAGGTTAGCGGGAGATCCTTACAATGAGCAGTTCTTC. The whole variable domain, filled in from reference TRBV5-1 and TRBJ2-1, reads KAGVTQTPRYLIKTRGQQVTLSCSPISGHRSVSWYQQTPGQGLQFLFEYFSETQRNKGNFPGRFSGRQFSNSRSEMNVSTLELGDSALYLCASSARLAGDPYNEQFFGPGTRLTVL.

The V and J genes are TRBV6-6 and TRBJ2-7; 7 nucleotides align to TRBD1. Unmatched junction bases numbered 4, after V lost 6 bases and J lost 2 bases. This CDR3 has 13 residues. Germline CDR1 is MNHNY and CDR2 is SVGAGI (reference sequence). The CDR3 region is CASRPTGTYEQYF. CDR3 DNA sequence: TGTGCCAGCAGACCGACAGGGACCTACGAGCAGTACTTC.

The chain couples TRBV19 to TRBJ2-2; 13 bases agree with TRBD2. Germline CDR1 LNHDA, CDR2 SQIVND (reference sequence). The CDR3 is 13 residues long. The J segment lost 8 bases and the V segment lost 10 bases, leaving 4 bases of the junction unmatched. The CDR3 loop reads CATSTSGRGELFF. The CDR3 DNA is TGTGCCACTTCGACTAGCGGGAGGGGGGAGCTGTTTTTT.

The V gene is TRBV11-2, the J gene TRBJ2-1; no firm D call. Germline V gene sequence: CDR1 SGHAT, CDR2 FQNNGV. This CDR3 is 16 amino acids long. The germline V and J ends were trimmed by 5 bases and 7 bases, with 21 bases remaining between them. The DNA for the CDR3 is TGTGCCAGCAGCCCCAGTATGGGTATTTCGAAGAATGAGCAGTTCTTC. Translation gives CASSPSMGISKNEQFF. Full variable domain (outside the CDR3, taken from reference TRBV11-2 and TRBJ2-1): EAGVAQSPRYKIIEKRQSVAFWCNPISGHATLYWYQQILGQGPKLLIQFQNNGVVDDSQLPKDRFSAERLKGVDSTLKIQPAKLEDSAVYLCASSPSMGISKNEQFFGPGTRLTVL.

CDR3: CASSSGTSGIREQYF. The CDR3 DNA reads TGTGCCAGCAGCTCCGGGACTAGCGGAATACGGGAGCAGTACTTC. This chain joins TRBV11-1 and TRBJ2-7, with 11 bases aligning to TRBD2. The CDR3 consists of 15 residues. Germline V gives CDR1 SGHAT, CDR2 FQDESV (reference sequence). The V gene end was trimmed by 4 bases and the J gene end by 7 bases; junction bases not matched to a gene: 9.

This clone was seen a few times. Here the CDR3 DNA reads TGTGCCAGCAGTGGAGCGGGAGTTCTAAGACAGTACTTC. This codes for CASSGAGVLRQYF. The chain has TRBV28 and TRBJ2-7; 8 bases line up with TRBD2. CDR1 and CDR2 from the germline V gene are MDHEN and SYDVKM. With V trimmed by 5 bases and J by 10 bases, 10 bases remained unmatched. The CDR3 runs to 13 residues.

This chain links TRBV13 with TRBJ1-1; TRBD1 might be the D (5 bases). CDR3 length: 14 residues. V gave up 4 bases and J gave up 10 bases, with 19 bases separating them. From germline, CDR1 is PRHDT and CDR2 FYEKMQ (reference sequence). The CDR3 sequence: CASSSPPGGQGAFF. The CDR3 bases are TGTGCCAGCAGCTCCCCCCCCGGAGGGCAGGGAGCTTTCTTT.

This rearrangement joins TRBV5-1 to TRBJ2-1; 11 nucleotides match TRBD1. CDR1 is SGHRS and CDR2 is YFSETQ in the germline V gene. J lost 8 bases, V lost 0 bases, and 4 bases had no gene match. The CDR3 is 15 residues long. This CDR3 reads CASSLDGQGAHEQFF. The CDR3 bases are TGCGCCAGCAGCTTGGATGGACAGGGGGCGCATGAGCAGTTCTTC.

This clone was observed a few times. V is TRBV10-3 and J is TRBJ2-7, with D possibly TRBD2 on 5 matching bases. CDR3 size: 12 residues. V was pared by 3 bases and J by 6 bases, with 9 bases between. Germline V gives CDR1 ENHRY, CDR2 SYGVKD. The CDR3 loop is CAISEGSGEQYF. The CDR3 bases are TGTGCCATCAGTGAAGGAAGCGGCGAGCAGTACTTC.

V and J are TRBV7-8 and TRBJ2-2; D is unresolved. V was cut by 1 base and J by 2 bases, with 5 bases left in between. Germline CDR1 SGHVS, CDR2 FQNEAQ. The CDR3 extends over 14 amino acids. The CDR3 sequence: CASSLGVNTGELFF. The CDR3 DNA sequence: TGTGCCAGCAGCTTAGGCGTTAACACCGGGGAGCTGTTTTTT.